These T cell receptor beta chains were read from a single sample in a study of blood T cell repertoires in COVID-19. Using immunoSEQ multiplex PCR, the repertoire was profiled, and TCRdb retains in-frame clones only, with some absent. The profile shows 200,000 to 250,000 clones, approximately 81% of them singletons. The sample was peripheral blood. The receptors derive from a man aged 30 to 45 with active or convalescent COVID-19. CDR3s include the opening cysteine and the closing phenylalanine or tryptophan. A D gene is named only where the DNA matches it firmly. Size values are once, few and many counts, or a class for expanded clones, and some rows have none.

CASSLTGTGETEAFF | TGTGCCAGCAGCCTAACGGGGACAGGGGAGACTGAAGCTTTCTTT | NA | TRBJ1-1 | TRBV5-4 | TRBD1
CASRGDMGQPQHF | TGTGCCAGCAGGGGGGACATGGGTCAGCCCCAGCATTTT | NA | TRBJ1-5 | TRBV12-3/TRBV12-4 | NA
CASSSAGDGYTF | TGTGCCAGCAGTTCGGCGGGGGACGGCTACACCTTC | NA | TRBJ1-2 | TRBV12-3/TRBV12-4 | NA
CASSVSPGQGRQPQHF | TGTGCCAGTAGTGTCAGTCCGGGACAGGGGAGGCAGCCCCAGCATTTT | NA | TRBJ1-5 | TRBV19 | TRBD1
CATSDGPGSGYYNEQFF | TGTGCCACCAGTGATGGTCCAGGGTCAGGGTACTACAATGAGCAGTTCTTC | NA | TRBJ2-1 | TRBV24-1 | NA
CASRAPPQAETQYF | TGTGCCAGCAGAGCCCCCCCCCAAGCTGAGACCCAGTACTTC | NA | TRBJ2-5 | TRBV6-6 | NA
CASSWDRGSNSPLHF | TGCGCCAGCAGCTGGGACAGGGGCAGCAATTCACCCCTCCACTTT | NA | TRBJ1-6 | TRBV5-1 | TRBD1
CASSLEGFPEDEQFF | TGTGCCAGCAGCTTGGAGGGCTTCCCGGAGGATGAGCAGTTCTTC | NA | TRBJ2-1 | TRBV5-6 | NA
CASSVGTGGAGEQYF | TGTGCCAGCAGCGTAGGAACAGGGGGCGCAGGCGAGCAGTACTTC | NA | TRBJ2-7 | TRBV9 | TRBD1
CASIPRGRAYYEQYF | TGTGCCAGCATCCCTCGGGGTCGGGCGTACTACGAGCAGTACTTC | NA | TRBJ2-7 | TRBV28 | NA
CASSLDSGRSHEQYF | TGTGCCAGCAGCTTAGATAGCGGGAGGAGTCACGAGCAGTACTTC | NA | TRBJ2-7 | TRBV7-9 | TRBD2
CASSTDRGGNQPQHF | TGTGCCAGTAGTACCGACAGGGGAGGCAATCAGCCCCAGCATTTT | NA | TRBJ1-5 | TRBV19 | TRBD1
CASSDASIYQPQHF | TGTGCCAGCAGTGACGCCAGTATTTATCAGCCCCAGCATTTT | NA | TRBJ1-5 | TRBV2 | NA
CASSLPDSYNEQFF | TGTGCCAGCAGCTTGCCGGACAGCTACAATGAGCAGTTCTTC | once | TRBJ2-1 | TRBV11-2 | NA
CASSYSSGTDTQYF | TGTGCCAGCAGTTACTCGTCCGGCACAGATACGCAGTATTTT | NA | TRBJ2-3 | TRBV6-5 | NA
CASSRNSGNEQFF | TGTGCCAGCAGCCGTAATAGCGGCAATGAGCAGTTCTTC | NA | TRBJ2-1 | TRBV5-4 | NA
CASSLAGTPAGGELFF | TGTGCCAGCAGCTTGGCCGGGACTCCTGCCGGCGGGGAGCTGTTTTTT | NA | TRBJ2-2 | TRBV5-4 | NA
CASSVTVSYEQYF | TGTGCCAGTAGTGTAACAGTTTCCTACGAGCAGTACTTC | NA | TRBJ2-7 | TRBV19 | NA
CASSVSGTEAFF | TGTGCCAGTTCGGTATCGGGCACTGAAGCTTTCTTT | NA | TRBJ1-1 | TRBV28 | NA
CASSIDWPTSTDTQYF | TGCGCCAGCAGCATTGACTGGCCCACTAGCACAGATACGCAGTATTTT | NA | TRBJ2-3 | TRBV4-1 | NA
CASSQRRPGQGDEKLFF | TGCGCCAGCAGCCAAAGACGTCCGGGACAGGGGGATGAAAAACTGTTTTTT | NA | TRBJ1-4 | TRBV4-1 | TRBD1
CASSHHASNEQFF | TGTGCCAGCAGCCACCATGCCAGTAATGAGCAGTTCTTC | once | TRBJ2-1 | TRBV12-3/TRBV12-4 | NA
CASSPDLAASSYNSPLHF | TGCGCCAGCAGCCCCGACCTCGCGGCGAGCTCCTATAATTCACCCCTCCACTTT | NA | TRBJ1-6 | TRBV4-3 | NA
CASSPPGQGTNEKLFF | TGTGCCAGCAGCCCTCCCGGACAGGGAACTAATGAAAAACTGTTTTTT | NA | TRBJ1-4 | TRBV9 | TRBD1
CASRGRAGEYYGYTF | TGTGCCAGCAGGGGAAGGGCCGGGGAGTACTATGGCTACACCTTC | once | TRBJ1-2 | TRBV6-5 | NA